One and the same sample provided the 9 T cell receptor beta chains below, sequenced in a study of blood T cell repertoires in COVID-19. Here immunoSEQ multiplex PCR was the method, and the copy in TCRdb shows in-frame clones only, minus some. The sample carries a few hundred thousand clones, approximately 88% recorded once. Sequenced material: PBMCs or T cells enriched from blood (not recorded which). Receptor source: a man aged 25-45 years who had recovered from COVID-19.

In this sample, this clone turned up a few times. The chain recombines TRBV6-1 with TRBJ1-2; 12 bases fit TRBD1. This CDR3 has 16 residues. Losses at the gene ends were 4 bases for V and 8 bases for J; bases not matched to a gene: 11. Germline lookup yields CDR1 MNHNS and CDR2 SASEGT. CDR3 amino acids: CASSARSGTGGGGYTF. CDR3 nucleotide sequence: TGTGCCAGCAGTGCAAGATCCGGGACAGGGGGCGGAGGCTACACCTTC.

The V call is TRBV7-2, the J call TRBJ2-1; D possibly corresponds to TRBD2 (5 bases). Trimming left V 2 bases short and J 8 bases short, with 13 bases between. The CDR3 covers 14 residues. Germline CDR1 and CDR2: SGHTA and FQGNSA. The chain's CDR3 is CASSLYGVSDEQFF. For the CDR3, the DNA is TGTGCCAGCAGCTTATACGGGGTCAGCGATGAGCAGTTCTTC.

In this sample, this clone turned up once. The chain joins TRBV14 to TRBJ2-3; 8 nucleotides match TRBD2. With V trimmed by 6 bases and J by 5 bases, 10 bases remained unmatched. The CDR3 is 15 amino acids. Germline-derived CDR1 and CDR2 are SGHDN and FVKESK. For the CDR3, the DNA is TGTGCCAGCAGTTCCGGGAGGGGCCGGGGAGATACGCAGTATTTT. As protein: CASSSGRGRGDTQYF.

The V and J genes are TRBV6-1 and TRBJ1-3; TRBD1 aligns across 7 bases. The CDR3 contains 15 residues. Trimming at V came to 3 bases and at J to 3 bases, leaving 5 bases not matched to a gene. Germline values: CDR1 MNHNS, CDR2 SASEGT. The CDR3 sequence: CASSEAGGFGNTIYF. In DNA form, the CDR3 reads TGTGCCAGCAGTGAGGCAGGGGGTTTTGGAAACACCATATATTTT.

The chain couples TRBV9 to TRBJ1-2, with a weak D call TRBD1 (5 bases). CDR3 size: 15 residues. Germline CDR1 reads SGDLS; CDR2 reads YYNGEE. The ends were cut back, 1 base at V and 4 bases at J, with 14 bases in the middle. CDR3 amino acids: CASSVLAGQGYGYTF. Here the CDR3 DNA reads TGTGCCAGCAGCGTACTGGCGGGGCAAGGCTATGGCTACACCTTC.

This chain links TRBV5-1 with TRBJ2-2; TRBD2 matches 10 bases. CDR3 length: 17 residues. V was pared by 5 bases and J by 9 bases, with 16 bases of the junction left unmatched. Germline-derived CDR1 and CDR2 are SGHRS and YFSETQ. The CDR3 bases are TGCGCCAGCAGTCCCCTAGCGGGGGTAAATCGGGAGAGGGAGCTGTTTTTT. Residues: CASSPLAGVNRERELFF.

The gene calls are TRBV27 and TRBJ2-7, with TRBD1 matching 7 bases. V lost 5 bases to trimming and J lost 0 bases; unmatched junction nucleotides: 7. Germline V gives CDR1 MNHEY, CDR2 SMNVEV (reference sequence). The CDR3 contains 15 residues. CDR3 in DNA: TGTGCCAGCAGTCCTTACACAGGGGCCTCCTACGAGCAGTACTTC. It yields the protein CASSPYTGASYEQYF.

J is TRBJ2-1 and V is TRBV6-5; D remains unclear. Germline values: CDR1 MNHEY, CDR2 SVGAGI. The CDR3 contains 12 residues. The V end lost 6 bases, the J end lost 8 bases, and 11 bases lay between the germline ends. The CDR3 DNA sequence: TGTGCCAGCAGCCCCAGGATTGATGAGCAGTTCTTC. Translating gives CASSPRIDEQFF.

CDR3 sequence (DNA): TGTGCCAGCAGCCCTGGCCGGGATCGCACCGGGGAGCTGTTTTTT. Encoded protein: CASSPGRDRTGELFF. The chain employs TRBV9 and TRBJ2-2, with a tentative D call TRBD2 (5 bases). Germline CDR1 is SGDLS and CDR2 is YYNGEE. CDR3 length: 15 amino acids. V was clipped by 4 bases and J by 4 bases, with 14 bases between them.